This T cell receptor beta chain was found in a study of T cell repertoires in cytomegalovirus infection. Looking at the study overall: Public TCR beta signature analysis indicated the presence of both CMV infection and matching HLA type.

TCRdb reprocessed the reads via MiXCR and lists one record per CDR3 protein. The sample lists 510,000 or so distinct CDR3 sequences, more than 20% occurring once. In regard to this clonotype: Its target is not known.

Findings and limits, study-wide: Dominating the ex vivo response were TCR beta clonotypes that were CMV-specific and HLA-C-restricted. Carriage of CMV together with the relevant HLA was identifiable through cumulative public TCR beta family frequency.

The germline CDR1 and CDR2 sequences are LGHNA and YSLEER. The CDR3 loop spans 16 amino acids. V lost 4 bases, J lost 0 bases, and 13 bases lay in between. The source is a human donor in good health (CMV status not recorded). Some clones in this sample may be carry-over from other donors' samples. The J gene is TRBJ2-4, the V gene TRBV4-3; possible D gene TRBD1, 5 bases. The sequencing input was PBMCs. The CDR3 loop is CASSLPTDLAKNIQYF. CDR3 DNA: TGCGCCAGCAGCCTCCCGACAGACTTAGCCAAAAACATTCAGTACTTC.